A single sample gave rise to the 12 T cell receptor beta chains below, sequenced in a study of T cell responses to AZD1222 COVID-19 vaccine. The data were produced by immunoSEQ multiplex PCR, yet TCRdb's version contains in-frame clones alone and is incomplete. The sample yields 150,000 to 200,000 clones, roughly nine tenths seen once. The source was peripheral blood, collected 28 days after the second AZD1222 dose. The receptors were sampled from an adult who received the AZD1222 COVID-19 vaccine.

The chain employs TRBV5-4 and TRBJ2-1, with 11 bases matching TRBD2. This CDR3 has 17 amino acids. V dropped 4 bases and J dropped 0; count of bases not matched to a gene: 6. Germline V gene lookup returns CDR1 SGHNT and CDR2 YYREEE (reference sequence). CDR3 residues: CASSGGTSGISYNEQFF. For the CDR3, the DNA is TGTGCCAGCAGCGGGGGGACTAGCGGTATCTCCTACAATGAGCAGTTCTTC.

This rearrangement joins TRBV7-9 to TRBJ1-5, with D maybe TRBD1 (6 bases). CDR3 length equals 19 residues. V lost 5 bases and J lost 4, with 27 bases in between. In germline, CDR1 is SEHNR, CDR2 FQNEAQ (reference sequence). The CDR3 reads CASSRHLKGLGTPNQPQHF. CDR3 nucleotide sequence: TGTGCCAGCAGCCGTCACCTGAAGGGCCTCGGGACACCGAATCAGCCCCAGCATTTT.

The DNA of the CDR3 is TGTGCCAGCAGCGGTTGGGAAAATGAGCAGTTCTTC. Residues: CASSGWENEQFF. V and J are TRBV9 and TRBJ2-1; unclear D gene. There are 12 residues in the CDR3. V lost 3 bases to trimming and J lost 7 bases, with 8 bases between them. Germline CDR1 reads SGDLS; CDR2 reads YYNGEE.

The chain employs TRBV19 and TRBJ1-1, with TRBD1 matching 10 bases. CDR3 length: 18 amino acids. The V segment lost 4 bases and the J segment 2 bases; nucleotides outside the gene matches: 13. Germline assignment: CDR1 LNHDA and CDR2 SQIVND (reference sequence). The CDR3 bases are TGTGCCAGTAGTAAGACAGGGGGCCACATAAGACCAAACACTGAAGCTTTCTTT. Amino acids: CASSKTGGHIRPNTEAFF.

The CDR3 loop is CASSQEGGANSPLHF. The CDR3 bases are TGTGCCAGCAGCCAAGAGGGGGGGGCAAATTCACCCCTCCACTTT. The chain combines TRBV4-2 with TRBJ1-6; maybe TRBD1 (6 bases). Germline V gene data show CDR1 as LGHNA and CDR2 as YNFKEQ. V was shortened by 0 bases and J by 7 bases, with 10 bases between the two germline ends. The CDR3 spans 15 residues.

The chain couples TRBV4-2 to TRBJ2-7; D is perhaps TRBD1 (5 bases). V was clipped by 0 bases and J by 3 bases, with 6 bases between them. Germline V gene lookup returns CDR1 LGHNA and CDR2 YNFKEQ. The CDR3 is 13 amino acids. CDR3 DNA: TGTGCCAGCAGCCAAGAAAGGGGCTACGAGCAGTACTTC. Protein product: CASSQERGYEQYF.

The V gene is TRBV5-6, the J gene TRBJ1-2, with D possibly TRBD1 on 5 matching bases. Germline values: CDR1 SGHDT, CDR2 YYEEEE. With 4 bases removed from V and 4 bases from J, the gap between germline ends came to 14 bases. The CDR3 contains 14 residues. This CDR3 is CASSGGNGSYGYTF. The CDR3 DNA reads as TGTGCCAGCAGCGGGGGTAACGGTAGCTATGGCTACACCTTC. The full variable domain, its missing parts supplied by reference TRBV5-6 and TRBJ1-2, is DAGVTQSPTHLIKTRGQQVTLRCSPKSGHDTVSWYQQALGQGPQFIFQYYEEEERQRGNFPDRFSGHQFPNYSSELNVNALLLGDSALYLCASSGGNGSYGYTFGSGTRLTVV.

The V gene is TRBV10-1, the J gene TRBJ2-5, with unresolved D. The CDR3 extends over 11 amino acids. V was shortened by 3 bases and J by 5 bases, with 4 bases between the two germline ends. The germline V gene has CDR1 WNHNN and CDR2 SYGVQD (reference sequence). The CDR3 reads CASSETETQYF. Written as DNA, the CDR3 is TGCGCCAGCAGTGAAACGGAGACCCAGTACTTC.

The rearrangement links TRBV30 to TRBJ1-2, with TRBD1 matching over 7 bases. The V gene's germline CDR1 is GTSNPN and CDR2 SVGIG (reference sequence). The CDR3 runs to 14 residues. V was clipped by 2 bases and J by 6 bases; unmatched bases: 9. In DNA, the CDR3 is TGTGCCTGGAGTAGGGGGCAGGGGCCGGATGGCTACACCTTC. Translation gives CAWSRGQGPDGYTF.

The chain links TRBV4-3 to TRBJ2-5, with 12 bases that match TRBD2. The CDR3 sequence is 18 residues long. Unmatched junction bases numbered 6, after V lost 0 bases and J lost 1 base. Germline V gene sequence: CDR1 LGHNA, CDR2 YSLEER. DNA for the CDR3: TGCGCCAGCAGCCAAGATAGTATGACTAGCGGGAGCCAAGAGACCCAGTACTTC. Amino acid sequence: CASSQDSMTSGSQETQYF.

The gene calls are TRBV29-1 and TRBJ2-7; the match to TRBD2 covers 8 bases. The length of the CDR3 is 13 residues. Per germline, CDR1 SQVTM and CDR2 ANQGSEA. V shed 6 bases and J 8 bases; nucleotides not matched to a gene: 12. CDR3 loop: CSVGGPGGNKQYF. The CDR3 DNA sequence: TGCAGCGTGGGAGGCCCGGGGGGGAACAAGCAGTACTTC.

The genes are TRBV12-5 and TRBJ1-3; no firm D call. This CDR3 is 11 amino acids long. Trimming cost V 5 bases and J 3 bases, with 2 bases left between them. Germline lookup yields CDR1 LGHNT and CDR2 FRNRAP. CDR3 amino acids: CASGVGNTIYF. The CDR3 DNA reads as TGTGCTAGTGGTGTTGGAAACACCATATATTTT.